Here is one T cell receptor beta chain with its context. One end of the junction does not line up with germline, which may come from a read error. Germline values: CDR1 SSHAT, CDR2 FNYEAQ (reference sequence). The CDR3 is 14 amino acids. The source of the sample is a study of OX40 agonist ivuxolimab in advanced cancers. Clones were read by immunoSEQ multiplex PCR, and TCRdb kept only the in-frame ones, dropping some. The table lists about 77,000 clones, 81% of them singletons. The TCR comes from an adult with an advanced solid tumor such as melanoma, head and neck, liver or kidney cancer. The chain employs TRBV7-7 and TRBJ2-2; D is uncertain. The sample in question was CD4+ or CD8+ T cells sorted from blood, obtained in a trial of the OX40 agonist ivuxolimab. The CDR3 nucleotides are TGTGCTAGCAGCTTAGACGGGAACACCGGGGAGCTGTTTTTT. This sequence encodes CASSLDGNTGELFF.